This T cell receptor (beta chain) was documented in a study of T cells after posttransplantation cyclophosphamide. Study-wide points: Donor CD8+ memory clones often dominated recipient blood repertoires at later times. After PTCy, TRB diversity resembled that of CNI/methotrexate controls. Blood and skin or GI T cell repertoires showed limited TRB overlap.

This related bone marrow graft donor gave peripheral blood on the day of marrow donation. This clone appeared a single time. Its antigen is unknown. V shed 2 bases and J 5 bases; nucleotides not matched to a gene: 6. The CDR3 is 14 residues long. Looked up from germline, CDR1 is SGHRS and CDR2 is YFSETQ. The method was immunoSEQ multiplex PCR; TCRdb's version includes in-frame clones alone and lacks a portion of them. The sample yields some 13,000 clones, about four fifths seen once. Sequences were obtained from memory CD4+ T cells sorted from PBMCs. The sequence derives from a man in his forties or fifties. The rearrangement links TRBV5-1 to TRBJ1-2; 7 nucleotides agree with TRBD1. The CDR3 sequence: CASSFATGSYGYTF. CDR3 DNA: TGCGCCAGCAGCTTCGCGACAGGGAGTTATGGCTACACCTTC.